This TCR beta chain was captured in a study of cytomegalovirus exposure and HLA in healthy donors. The V segment lost 5 bases and the J segment 5 bases; nucleotides outside the gene matches: 9. Germline V gene sequence: CDR1 SGHAT, CDR2 FQNNGV. The CDR3 length is 18 residues. Turning to this clone: What it binds is not known.

13 Jbeta primers and 60 Vbeta primers were used for the PCR. The repertoire was sequenced with immunoSEQ multiplex PCR; TCRdb's copy has only in-frame clones and lacks some. The data show about 110,000 clones, nearly 75% seen once. Regarding the study as a whole: While the bulk of TCR sequences proved rare, some public TCRs turned up in many donors. High specificity and sensitivity for cytomegalovirus status were reported for the classifier. A later analysis reportedly found that, within productive TCRs, an Asian-associated ancestry cluster had fewer N-insertions than the mean observed across the 666 donors. TRBV6-2, TRBV6-3 and some other V segments were unresolvable in 87-base-pair reads.

The TCR was taken from a man aged 25 to 45 in good health and CMV-seropositive. Input material: PBMCs. This chain connects TRBV11-2 to TRBJ2-1; the match to TRBD2 covers 16 bases. The CDR3 sequence is CASSKGLAGGQIDNEQFF. In DNA, the CDR3 is TGTGCCAGCAGCAAGGGACTAGCGGGGGGGCAAATTGACAATGAGCAGTTCTTC.